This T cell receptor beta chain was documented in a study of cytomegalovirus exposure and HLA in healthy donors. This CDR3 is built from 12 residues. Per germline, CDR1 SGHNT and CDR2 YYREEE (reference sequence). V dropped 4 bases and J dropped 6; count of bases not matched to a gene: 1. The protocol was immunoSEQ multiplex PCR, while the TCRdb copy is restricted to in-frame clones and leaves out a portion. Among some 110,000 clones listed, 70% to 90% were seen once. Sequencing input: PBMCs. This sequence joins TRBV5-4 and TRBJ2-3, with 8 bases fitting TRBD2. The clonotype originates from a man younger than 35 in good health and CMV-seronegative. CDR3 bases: TGTGCCAGCAGCCCGGGGGGGGATACGCAGTATTTT. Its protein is CASSPGGDTQYF.